These T cell receptor beta chains were read from a single sample in a study of blood T cell repertoires in COVID-19. Only in-frame clones appear in the TCRdb table, and some are missing; sequencing was by immunoSEQ multiplex PCR. The repertoire holds about 220,000 clones, with 70% to 90% as singletons. The material sequenced was peripheral blood. The receptors stem from a human donor in a cohort sampled during active COVID-19. The CDR3 runs from the conserved cysteine through the conserved F or W. D genes are given only for firm matches. Rows give clone size only sometimes, using once, few, many, or a class for an expanded clone.

clone_size	d_call	j_call	v_call	cdr3_aa	cdr3_nt
once	TRBD1	TRBJ1-4	TRBV2	CASSPDRGVEKLFF	TGTGCCAGCAGTCCTGACAGGGGGGTTGAAAAACTGTTTTTT
NA	TRBD1	TRBJ2-7	TRBV25-1	CASSASRDSLTYEQYF	TGTGCCAGCAGTGCGTCCCGGGACAGCCTCACCTACGAGCAGTACTTC
NA	TRBD1	TRBJ1-4	TRBV27	CASSSTGTGLEKLFF	TGTGCCAGCAGTTCCACCGGGACAGGGCTAGAAAAACTGTTTTTT
once	NA	TRBJ1-4	TRBV15	CATSRDFATQRVKLFF	TGTGCCACCAGCAGAGATTTTGCCACTCAGCGTGTGAAACTGTTTTTT
NA	NA	TRBJ1-2	TRBV7-3	CASSRYGDYGYTF	TGTGCCAGCAGCCGATACGGGGACTATGGCTACACCTTC
NA	TRBD1	TRBJ1-3	TRBV28	CASSIRDRIGNTIYF	TGTGCCAGCAGTATACGGGACAGGATAGGAAACACCATATATTTT
NA	NA	TRBJ1-1	TRBV12-3/TRBV12-4	CASLPDRNTEAFF	TGTGCCAGCCTACCGGACAGAAACACTGAAGCTTTCTTT
few	NA	TRBJ2-5	TRBV5-1	CASSLAPSTGTQYF	TGCGCCAGCAGCTTGGCTCCTAGTACCGGGACCCAGTACTTC
NA	TRBD2	TRBJ2-2	TRBV28	CASSVTSGRAGELFF	TGTGCCAGCAGTGTGACTAGCGGGAGGGCCGGGGAGCTGTTTTTT
NA	NA	TRBJ2-7	TRBV3-1/TRBV3-2	CASSPLAAYEQYF	TGTGCCAGCAGCCCCCTAGCTGCCTACGAGCAGTACTTC
NA	NA	TRBJ2-1	TRBV6-5	CASIIDRPSYNEQFF	TGTGCCAGCATCATCGACAGACCCTCCTACAATGAGCAGTTCTTC
NA	TRBD2	TRBJ2-7	TRBV20-1	CSTGLAEQYF	TGCAGTACCGGACTAGCGGAGCAGTACTTC
NA	NA	TRBJ2-7	TRBV7-2	CASTFSSFTSYEQYF	TGTGCCAGCACCTTCAGTAGCTTTACTTCCTACGAGCAGTACTTC
NA	NA	TRBJ2-7	TRBV4-1	CASSQEAGSRREQYF	TGCGCCAGCAGCCAAGAGGCGGGGAGTCGTCGCGAGCAGTACTTC
NA	TRBD2	TRBJ2-2	TRBV7-2	CASSLRVRGGYTGELFF	TGTGCCAGCAGCTTACGTGTGCGGGGGGGTTACACCGGGGAGCTGTTTTTT
NA	TRBD2	TRBJ2-5	TRBV3-1/TRBV3-2	CASSRLAGEGAQYF	TGTGCCAGCAGCCGACTAGCGGGGGAGGGGGCCCAGTACTTC
NA	NA	TRBJ1-1	TRBV28	CASSFAVLNTEAFF	TGTGCCAGCAGTTTCGCAGTTTTGAACACTGAAGCTTTCTTT
NA	TRBD2	TRBJ2-1	TRBV3-1/TRBV3-2	CASSQEHELAGRHEQFF	TGTGCCAGCAGCCAAGAACATGAACTAGCGGGTCGGCATGAGCAGTTCTTC
few	NA	TRBJ2-1	TRBV10-3	CAISEVGGDLNEQFF	TGTGCCATCAGTGAGGTAGGCGGGGACCTCAATGAGCAGTTCTTC
NA	NA	TRBJ1-5	TRBV24-1	CATSPRGPGSMAQHF	TGTGCCACCAGTCCTCGTGGGCCAGGCTCTATGGCCCAGCATTTT
once	TRBD1	TRBJ1-1	TRBV18	CASSIMTGSNTEAFF	TGTGCCAGCTCAATCATGACAGGGTCGAACACTGAAGCTTTCTTT
few	TRBD1	TRBJ2-4	TRBV27	CASSLLGTGVGGNIQYF	TGTGCCAGCAGTTTATTAGGGACAGGGGTTGGAGGGAACATTCAGTACTTC
NA	NA	TRBJ2-3	TRBV6-2/TRBV6-3	CASSNRVLDTQYF	TGTGCCAGCAGTAACAGGGTTTTAGATACGCAGTATTTT
NA	NA	TRBJ2-5	TRBV5-1	CASSPQGGRETQYF	TGCGCCAGCAGCCCCCAAGGAGGAAGAGAGACCCAGTACTTC
NA	NA	TRBJ1-1	TRBV11-1	CASSATGRGNTEAFF	TGTGCCAGCAGCGCCACAGGGAGGGGAAACACTGAAGCTTTCTTT
NA	NA	TRBJ1-1	TRBV29-1	CSASGREDTEAFF	TGCAGCGCGTCGGGAAGGGAGGACACTGAAGCTTTCTTT
few	TRBD1	TRBJ2-5	TRBV6-5	CASSYSRATGEETQYF	TGTGCCAGCAGTTACTCGAGGGCGACAGGGGAAGAGACCCAGTACTTC
NA	NA	TRBJ2-7	TRBV30	CAWSSGAYEQYF	TGTGCCTGGAGTTCAGGGGCCTACGAGCAGTACTTC
NA	TRBD1	TRBJ2-2	TRBV4-3	CASSQAKGDRNTGELFF	TGCGCCAGCAGCCAAGCCAAAGGGGACAGAAACACCGGGGAGCTGTTTTTT
NA	TRBD1	TRBJ1-4	TRBV25-1	CASSPDRGNEKLFF	TGTGCCAGCAGTCCCGACAGGGGTAATGAAAAACTGTTTTTT
NA	TRBD2	TRBJ2-5	TRBV27	CASSLLADQETQYF	TGTGCCAGCAGCCTACTAGCGGATCAAGAGACCCAGTACTTC
NA	NA	TRBJ2-3	TRBV5-4	CASSPRRGSTDTQYF	TGTGCCAGCAGCCCCCGGAGAGGTAGCACAGATACGCAGTATTTT
NA	NA	TRBJ2-5	TRBV6-5	CASSPGETQYF	TGTGCCAGCAGTCCGGGGGAGACCCAGTACTTC
NA	TRBD1	TRBJ2-2	TRBV11-3	CASSLGQGANTGELFF	TGTGCCAGCAGCTTAGGACAGGGGGCGAACACCGGGGAGCTGTTTTTT
NA	NA	TRBJ1-6	TRBV10-3	CAISAAGRENSPLHF	TGTGCCATCAGTGCGGCAGGGCGTGAGAATTCACCCCTCCACTTT
NA	NA	TRBJ2-7	TRBV28	CASSLLRYEQYF	TGTGCCAGCAGTTTGCTTAGATACGAGCAGTACTTC
NA	TRBD1	TRBJ2-3	TRBV15	CATSRDLGTGRDTQYF	TGTGCCACCAGCAGAGATCTAGGGACAGGGAGGGATACGCAGTATTTT
NA	NA	TRBJ1-5	TRBV2	CASSEGRRQPQHF	TGTGCCAGCAGTGAAGGGAGGCGTCAGCCCCAGCATTTT
NA	TRBD1	TRBJ1-1	TRBV19	CASTPTGLNTEAFF	TGTGCCAGTACCCCGACAGGGCTGAACACTGAAGCTTTCTTT